This T cell receptor (beta chain) was sequenced for a study of T cell clusters in autoimmune cytopenias. Findings and caveats of the study: Comparing secondary cytopenia with chronic lymphocytic leukemia showed no cluster-lack signature, apparently masked by lymphoma repertoire. No experiment has yet validated the function of the T cell clusters defined in silico. TRB repertoire shifts in secondary cytopenia and chronic lymphocytic leukemia mostly reflected lymphoma, not autoimmunity.

One tube held mixed TRB-A and TRB-B primer pools for touch-down PCR. After re-calling the multiplex PCR reads, TCRdb lists one entry per CDR3 protein, DNA absent. The specimen's table records 6,500 to 8,500 distinct CDR3 sequences. Of note for this clonotype: Its antigen remains unknown.

TRB amplification used around 0.25 ug of peripheral blood genomic DNA. The length of the CDR3 is 13 residues. From germline, CDR1 is GTSNPN and CDR2 SVGIG (reference sequence). This sequence joins TRBV30 and TRBJ2-1; TCRdb's D gene call, TRBD1, goes unchecked for lack of DNA. The sequenced sample consisted of peripheral blood. The receptor comes from a human donor with an autoimmune cytopenia or autoimmune hepatitis (not recorded which). The CDR3: CALTGGHDNEQFF.